A selection of T cell receptor beta chains follows, all from one sample in a study of T cell responses to AZD1222 COVID-19 vaccine. Libraries were prepared by immunoSEQ multiplex PCR; TCRdb keeps only in-frame clonotypes and omits some of them. The data hold about 190,000 clones, with approximately 91% observed a single time. This specimen was peripheral blood, taken on day 0 of AZD1222 vaccination. These receptors were taken from an adult in good health. CDR3s include the opening cysteine and the closing phenylalanine or tryptophan. The order of the fields is CDR3 DNA, CDR3 protein, V gene, clone size, J gene, D gene. The D gene is left open where the match is weak. Expanded clones are given a class, and other clones once, few, many or no size at all.

CDR3nt: TGTGCCAGCAGCCTTGGGCCCCTGGCCACTGAAGCTTTCTTT; CDR3aa: CASSLGPLATEAFF; v_gene: TRBV7-2; abundance: -; j_gene: TRBJ1-1; d_gene: -
CDR3nt: TGTGCCAGCAGCGTAGCGGGAGACTACAATGAGCAGTTCTTC; CDR3aa: CASSVAGDYNEQFF; v_gene: TRBV9; abundance: -; j_gene: TRBJ2-1; d_gene: -
CDR3nt: TGCGCCAGCAGCTTGGCCACCGACTACAATGAGCAGTTCTTC; CDR3aa: CASSLATDYNEQFF; v_gene: TRBV5-1; abundance: -; j_gene: TRBJ2-1; d_gene: -
CDR3nt: TGCAGTGCTAGTCGTGACAGCAGCAATCAGCCCCAGCATTTT; CDR3aa: CSASRDSSNQPQHF; v_gene: TRBV20-1; abundance: -; j_gene: TRBJ1-5; d_gene: -
CDR3nt: TGCGCCACACGACAGACCTTCTCTGGAAACACCATATATTTT; CDR3aa: CATRQTFSGNTIYF; v_gene: TRBV4-1; abundance: -; j_gene: TRBJ1-3; d_gene: -
CDR3nt: TGTGCCAGCAGCCACAACCAGGTAGAGAACGAGCAGTACTTC; CDR3aa: CASSHNQVENEQYF; v_gene: TRBV14; abundance: -; j_gene: TRBJ2-7; d_gene: -
CDR3nt: TGTGCCAGCAGTCGGGGGGGGACACATAACTATGGCTACACCTTC; CDR3aa: CASSRGGTHNYGYTF; v_gene: TRBV27; abundance: -; j_gene: TRBJ1-2; d_gene: -
CDR3nt: TGCGCCAGCAGCCAAGACCCCCAATATATATATGAGCAGTTCTTC; CDR3aa: CASSQDPQYIYEQFF; v_gene: TRBV4-1; abundance: once; j_gene: TRBJ2-1; d_gene: -
CDR3nt: TGCGCCAGCAGCCAAACCCCCAATTTGGCCAGCGGGAGTTACGAGCAGTACTTC; CDR3aa: CASSQTPNLASGSYEQYF; v_gene: TRBV4-1; abundance: once; j_gene: TRBJ2-7; d_gene: TRBD2
CDR3nt: TGTGCCAGCAGCCCTAAAATTGGCGACACTGAAGCTTTCTTT; CDR3aa: CASSPKIGDTEAFF; v_gene: TRBV7-8; abundance: -; j_gene: TRBJ1-1; d_gene: -
CDR3nt: TGTGCCAGCAGCTCGACGGGAGCTTTCTTT; CDR3aa: CASSSTGAFF; v_gene: TRBV7-3; abundance: -; j_gene: TRBJ1-1; d_gene: -
CDR3nt: TGTGCCAGCAGCTTTGGGCCAGGGGCGGATAGAGATATTCAGTACTTC; CDR3aa: CASSFGPGADRDIQYF; v_gene: TRBV11-2; abundance: -; j_gene: TRBJ2-4; d_gene: -
CDR3nt: TGCAGTGCTAGTGAGGGAATCGGCCGGGTTGAGCCCCAGCATTTT; CDR3aa: CSASEGIGRVEPQHF; v_gene: TRBV20-1; abundance: -; j_gene: TRBJ1-5; d_gene: -
CDR3nt: TGTGCCAGCAGCAGAGGACAGGGGGCTTACGAGCAGTACTTC; CDR3aa: CASSRGQGAYEQYF; v_gene: TRBV7-2; abundance: -; j_gene: TRBJ2-7; d_gene: TRBD1
CDR3nt: TGTGCCATCAGTGGACTTACCCAAGATACGCAGTATTTT; CDR3aa: CAISGLTQDTQYF; v_gene: TRBV10-3; abundance: -; j_gene: TRBJ2-3; d_gene: -